The TCR beta chain described here comes from a study of CD8 T cells in ankylosing spondylitis (TCRdb year 2017). Looking at the study overall: T cell receptor beta repertoires were profiled in healthy donors and ankylosing spondylitis patients so that disease-linked TCR variants could be found. The full study cohort was made up of approximately 24 ankylosing spondylitis patients and 108 healthy donors. Peripheral blood samples were taken, and synovial fluid was additionally collected from ankylosing spondylitis patients. Here is what the overall study found, with its caveats: According to the report, matched synovial fluid samples from ankylosing spondylitis patients were significantly enriched for the disease-linked clones. Some motif variants had previously been reported in the synovial fluid and blood of reactive arthritis patients, which suggests shared mechanisms of disease initiation. Blood from ankylosing spondylitis patients appeared to be characterized by a TCR beta motif made up of under ten highly homologous amino acid variants. In peripheral blood, the disease-linked clones were found at relatively low frequencies and had a CD8+ phenotype.

Sequencer: Illumina HiSeq 2500. Quantitative 5'-RACE with molecular barcodes was used to prepare TCR beta libraries. As for how the authors treated the data: A new computational method based on a probabilistic model of VDJ rearrangement was used to identify disease-linked TCR variants. TCRdb reran the public reads through fastp at Q25 and MiXCR, keeping productive beta chains. Each CDR3 protein appears once, grouped with its most common genes and DNA. What appears here as the V and J calls and clone size reflects TCRdb's work, not the paper's. This sample is represented by about 100,000 distinct CDR3 sequences; roughly 8.3% of them were singletons. The ten largest make up 9.9% of the sample. This clonotype has ten or more counts. What antigen it recognizes has not been identified. Nothing much larger sits one base from this clone, and base qualities are not available. The CDR3 holds 16 amino acids from the cysteine to the phenylalanine. The DNA shown is the 48-base CDR3, in frame from base 1. The germline V gene gives CDR1 as SGHTA and CDR2 as FQGTGA. V trim: 4 bases; J trim: 8 bases; unmatched bases: 12.

The chain is encoded by TRBV7-3 joined to TRBJ2-1, with TRBD2 identical over 9 junction bases. The receptor was derived from a male donor with ankylosing spondylitis or in good health (not recorded which). The specimen was blood, either unsorted or a sorted T cell fraction (not recorded which). The CDR3 corresponds to CASSSPLSGGTDEQFF. In nucleotide form, the sequence is TGTGCCAGCAGCTCCCCCTTAAGCGGGGGGACGGATGAGCAGTTCTTC.